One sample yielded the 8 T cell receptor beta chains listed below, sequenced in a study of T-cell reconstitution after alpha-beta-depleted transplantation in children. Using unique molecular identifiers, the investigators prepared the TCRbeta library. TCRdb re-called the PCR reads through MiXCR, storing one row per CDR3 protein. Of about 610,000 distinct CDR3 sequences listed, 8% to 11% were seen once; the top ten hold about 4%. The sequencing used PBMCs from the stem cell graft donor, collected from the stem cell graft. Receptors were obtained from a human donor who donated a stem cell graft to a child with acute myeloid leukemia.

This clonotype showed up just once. CDR3 sequence reads: CASSYSNAGGNTIYF. CDR3 nucleotide sequence: TGTGCCAGCAGTTACTCGAACGCTGGGGGAAACACCATATATTTT. The chain recombines TRBV6-5 with TRBJ1-3; D is ambiguous. Germline V CDR1 and CDR2: MNHEY, SVGAGI. The CDR3 contains 15 residues. Trimming cost V 0 bases and J 4 bases, with 10 bases left between them.

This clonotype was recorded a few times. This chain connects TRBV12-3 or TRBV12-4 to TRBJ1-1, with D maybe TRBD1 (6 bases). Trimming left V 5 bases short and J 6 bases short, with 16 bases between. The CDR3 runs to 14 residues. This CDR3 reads CASSRPYRASEAFF. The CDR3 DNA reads TGTGCCAGCAGTAGGCCCTACAGGGCCTCTGAAGCTTTCTTT.

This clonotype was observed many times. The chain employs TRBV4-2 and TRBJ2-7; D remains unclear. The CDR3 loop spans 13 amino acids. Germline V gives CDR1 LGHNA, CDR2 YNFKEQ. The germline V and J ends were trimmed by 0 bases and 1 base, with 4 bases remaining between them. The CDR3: CASSQEKSYEQYF. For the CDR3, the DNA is TGTGCCAGCAGCCAAGAAAAGTCCTACGAGCAGTACTTC.

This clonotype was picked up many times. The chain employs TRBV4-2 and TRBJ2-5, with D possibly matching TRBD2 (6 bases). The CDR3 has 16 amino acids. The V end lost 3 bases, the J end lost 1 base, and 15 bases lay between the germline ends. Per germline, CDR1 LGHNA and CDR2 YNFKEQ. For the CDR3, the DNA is TGTGCCAGCAGCCAGGGCACTGGTAGCGGCCAAGAGACCCAGTACTTC. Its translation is CASSQGTGSGQETQYF.

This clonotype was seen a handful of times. CDR3 residues: CASRDRQALNEKLFF. The CDR3 region has the DNA TGTGCCAGCAGGGACCGACAGGCGCTAAATGAAAAACTGTTTTTT. The genes are TRBV2 and TRBJ1-4; weak D call: TRBD1 (6 bases). From germline, CDR1 is SNHLY and CDR2 FYNNEI. The CDR3 loop spans 15 amino acids. Trimming took 6 bases from V and 5 from J, leaving 16 bases between them.

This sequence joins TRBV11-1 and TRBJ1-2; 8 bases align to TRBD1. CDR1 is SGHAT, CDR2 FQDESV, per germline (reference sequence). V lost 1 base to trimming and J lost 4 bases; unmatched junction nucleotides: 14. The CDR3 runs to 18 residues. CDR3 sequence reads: CASSLDLSSGTGFYGYTF. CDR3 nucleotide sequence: TGTGCCAGCAGCTTAGACCTATCCTCCGGGACAGGCTTCTATGGCTACACCTTC.

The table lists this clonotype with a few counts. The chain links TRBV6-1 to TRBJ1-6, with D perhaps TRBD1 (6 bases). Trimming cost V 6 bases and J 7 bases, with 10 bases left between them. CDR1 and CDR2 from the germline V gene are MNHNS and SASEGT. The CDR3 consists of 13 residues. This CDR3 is CASSTGQNSPLHF. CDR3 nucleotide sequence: TGTGCCAGCAGCACAGGGCAAAATTCACCCCTCCACTTT.

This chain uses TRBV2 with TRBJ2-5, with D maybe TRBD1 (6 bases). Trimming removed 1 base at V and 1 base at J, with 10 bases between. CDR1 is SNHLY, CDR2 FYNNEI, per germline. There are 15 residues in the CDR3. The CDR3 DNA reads TGTGCCAGCAGTGAAGGCATGGACAGCCAAGAGACCCAGTACTTC. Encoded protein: CASSEGMDSQETQYF.